This TCR beta chain was obtained from a study of cytomegalovirus exposure and HLA in healthy donors. General study results and limits: The likely origin of a cluster of highly shared sequence variants was a sequencing artifact. Indistinguishable V segments, including TRBV6-2 and TRBV6-3, were excluded.

Use of 60 Vbeta and 13 Jbeta primers characterized the PCR. Here immunoSEQ multiplex PCR was the method, and the copy in TCRdb shows in-frame clones only, minus some. The repertoire holds 75,000 to 95,000 clones, with roughly 86% as singletons. Trimming pared 4 bases from V and 6 bases from J, leaving 9 bases between. The CDR3 consists of 12 residues. Per germline, CDR1 LNHNV and CDR2 YYDKDF (reference sequence). Comment on this clone: The antigen remains undetermined.

This clonotype was sampled from a woman younger than 35 in good health and CMV-seropositive. The chain couples TRBV15 to TRBJ1-2; D ambiguous. Specimen: PBMCs. The CDR3 sequence: CATSMMRDGYTF. As DNA, the CDR3 is TGTGCCACCAGCATGATGAGGGATGGCTACACCTTC.